This is a list of T cell receptor beta chains from one sample in a study of T-cell reconstitution after alpha-beta-depleted transplantation in children. TCRdb re-called the PCR reads through MiXCR, storing one row per CDR3 protein. The top ten clones hold about 2.3% of a sample with some 500,000 distinct CDR3 sequences, approximately 32% of them seen once. This specimen consisted of PBMCs from the stem cell graft donor, obtained from the stem cell graft. All receptors derive from a human donor who donated a stem cell graft to a child with aplastic anemia. Both conserved end residues are part of each CDR3. A D gene is named only where the DNA matches it firmly. Clone size is given for some rows only: seen once, a few or many times, or a class if the clone is expanded.

d_call clone_size j_call v_call cdr3_nt cdr3_aa
TRBD2 NA TRBJ2-3 TRBV15 TGTGCCACCAGCAGAGATCCCCCACTAGCGGGGGCGGGGACAGATACGCAGTATTTT CATSRDPPLAGAGTDTQYF
TRBD1 few TRBJ1-1 TRBV12-3/TRBV12-4 TGTGCCAGCAGGTTCGCCGGGACAGACGAAGCTTTCTTT CASRFAGTDEAFF
TRBD2 NA TRBJ2-1 TRBV20-1 TGCAGTGCTAGAGGTCTAGGGCGGGAGGAGGTTGGTGAGCAGTTCTTC CSARGLGREEVGEQFF
NA NA TRBJ1-1 TRBV25-1 TGTGCCAGCAGTGAACGTCAGATGAACACTGAAGCTTTCTTT CASSERQMNTEAFF
NA once TRBJ2-3 TRBV6-5 TGTGCCAGCAGTTATTCTGCACCGCTCTCAGATACGCAGTATTTT CASSYSAPLSDTQYF
NA NA TRBJ1-4 TRBV5-4 TGTGCCAGCAGCCGCGAGGCGAGGGATAATGAAAAACTGTTTTTT CASSREARDNEKLFF
NA NA TRBJ2-1 TRBV28 TGTGCCAGCAGTGAAAGGGGGAATGAGCAGTTCTTC CASSERGNEQFF
NA NA TRBJ2-2 TRBV6-2/TRBV6-3 TGTGCCACCAGGGCCACGAACACCGGGGAGCTGTTTTTT CATRATNTGELFF
TRBD2 NA TRBJ2-5 TRBV23-1 TGCGCCAGCAGTCTGGCGGGAGGCTCCCAAGAGACCCAGTACTTC CASSLAGGSQETQYF
NA many TRBJ2-5 TRBV11-2 TGTGCCAGCAGCTTAGTTCGGGAGACCCAGTACTTC CASSLVRETQYF
NA few TRBJ2-5 TRBV20-1 TGCAGTGCTAGAGATCTTACGGGCCGAGTGAGGGAGACCCAGTACTTC CSARDLTGRVRETQYF
TRBD2 few TRBJ2-3 TRBV4-2 TGTGCCAGCAGCCAATTGGCGGGAGGAGCAGATACGCAGTATTTT CASSQLAGGADTQYF
TRBD1 NA TRBJ2-5 TRBV25-1 TGTGCCAGCAGTGAGTTGGGACAGAACCAAGAGACCCAGTACTTC CASSELGQNQETQYF
TRBD2 NA TRBJ2-5 TRBV12-3/TRBV12-4 TGTGCCAGCAGCCGGACTAGCGCTCAAGAGACCCAGTACTTC CASSRTSAQETQYF
NA few TRBJ1-5 TRBV7-2 TGTGCCAGCAGTCTTACGATTTTAGGGGGCAATCAGCCCCAGCATTTT CASSLTILGGNQPQHF
TRBD1 NA TRBJ2-1 TRBV6-2/TRBV6-3 TGTGCCAGCGCCGGGACAGAGTACAATGAGCAGTTCTTC CASAGTEYNEQFF
NA NA TRBJ2-5 TRBV6-1 TGTGCCAGCGTACCGTTTGGGGGGGCAGAGACCCAGTACTTC CASVPFGGAETQYF
NA few TRBJ2-2 TRBV20-1 TGCAGTGCTAGAGTAAACAGGGCCGGGGGCGGGGAGCTGTTTTTT CSARVNRAGGGELFF
NA NA TRBJ2-1 TRBV6-2/TRBV6-3 TGTGCCAGCGCCTCGGGAGTGAAGGTCTACAATGAGCAGTTCTTC CASASGVKVYNEQFF
TRBD1 once TRBJ2-3 TRBV9 TGTGCCAGCAGCGTCCGGCGTGAGAGGGGGCCGGGACGCACAGATACGCAGTATTTT CASSVRRERGPGRTDTQYF
NA NA TRBJ2-1 TRBV9 TGTGCCAGCAGCCCCTCCCTTAGTTCCGCCTACAATGAGCAGTTCTTC CASSPSLSSAYNEQFF
TRBD1 NA TRBJ2-2 TRBV24-1 TGTGCCACCGACAGGGACGGTAACACCGGGGAGCTGTTTTTT CATDRDGNTGELFF
NA NA TRBJ1-5 TRBV12-3/TRBV12-4 TGTGCCAGCAGTTTGCAGACAGGTCATAGCAATCAGCCCCAGCATTTT CASSLQTGHSNQPQHF
NA once TRBJ2-5 TRBV28 TGTGCCAGCAGTTTTTACGGCTACGCGGGGCAAGAGACCCAGTACTTC CASSFYGYAGQETQYF
TRBD2 few TRBJ2-3 TRBV12-3/TRBV12-4 TGTGCCAGCAGCCCCTGGGTGACGGGAGGTCCAGATACGCAGTATTTT CASSPWVTGGPDTQYF
NA NA TRBJ2-7 TRBV10-3 TGTGCCATCAGTGAACCGGAGGCAGGAACCTACGAGCAGTACTTC CAISEPEAGTYEQYF
TRBD2 NA TRBJ2-3 TRBV18 TGTGCCAGCTCCTCAAATGGACTAGCGGGAGATGCAGATACGCAGTATTTT CASSSNGLAGDADTQYF
NA few TRBJ2-3 TRBV4-2 TGTGCCAGCAGCCAAGATCTTAAGCGTATCACAGATACGCAGTATTTT CASSQDLKRITDTQYF
TRBD2 few TRBJ2-1 TRBV30 TGTGCCGTTACTAGCGGGAGTAATGAGCAGTTCTTC CAVTSGSNEQFF
NA NA TRBJ2-2 TRBV5-1 TGCGCCAGCTGCAGAGACCAGGTTAACACCGGGGAGCTGTTTTTT CASCRDQVNTGELFF
NA once TRBJ2-1 TRBV5-1 TGCGCCAGCAGCTTGCTAGTGGCCAATGAGCAGTTCTTC CASSLLVANEQFF
NA NA TRBJ2-4 TRBV4-3 TGCGCCAGCAGCCAAGAATTCGGTCAGACATCCAAAAACATTCAGTACTTC CASSQEFGQTSKNIQYF
NA many TRBJ1-2 TRBV12-3/TRBV12-4 TGTGCCAGCAGTAACCGGGGACAACGTCCGGGTGGCTACACCTTC CASSNRGQRPGGYTF
NA few TRBJ1-1 TRBV9 TGTGCCAGCAGCCCGGGGGTACTGAACACTGAAGCTTTCTTT CASSPGVLNTEAFF
NA NA TRBJ2-1 TRBV12-3/TRBV12-4 TGTGCCAGCAGTTTAGCGGCCCCCCGGGTTGAAGACCGGTACAATGAGCAGTTCTTC CASSLAAPRVEDRYNEQFF